This record concerns one T cell receptor (beta chain) sequence. This clonotype was recorded many times. This receptor's antigen is unknown. No qualities accompany the bases; no much larger clone lies one base away. These data belong to a study of regulatory T cells in long-lasting Graves disease (dated by TCRdb to the early 2020s). Turning to the overall study: To count as having persistent Graves' disease, a patient had to have received antithyroid drug treatment for over 5 years with TSH receptor autoantibodies remaining persistently positive. A total of around 35 samples underwent TCR sequencing, from about 13 patients with persistent Graves' disease and 20 patients with newly diagnosed Graves' disease. The study took place in China and was registered as a clinical trial. This study used TCR sequencing and RNA sequencing of peripheral blood to compare persistent Graves' disease patients against newly diagnosed Graves' disease patients. On average, persistent Graves' disease patients in the clinical cohort had been on antithyroid drugs for about 10.3 years. Overall study results and their limits: A larger number of public clonotypes was shared among persistent patients (fewer than 3,000) than among newly diagnosed patients (about 990). TRBV28, TRBJ1-2 and TRBJ2-5 were preferentially used in persistent disease, while TRBV20-1 and TRBJ2-1 were favored in newly diagnosed disease. Because the primary lesion, thyroid tissue, could not be accessed, the study looked at peripheral blood alone. Only the TCR beta chain was sequenced and analyzed. As a limitation, the authors acknowledged that the small sample size may reduce accuracy. Compared with newly diagnosed patients, patients with persistent Graves' disease had lower TCR Shannon entropy and fewer highly expanded clones, which suggests clonal expansion.

The sample's time point label, decoded: persistent/refractory GD, antithyroid drugs over 5 years with positive TRAb. For both TCR sequencing and RNA sequencing, RNA was extracted from PBMCs in TRIzol. Graves' disease was diagnosed according to American Thyroid Association guidelines. Patients for the study were recruited at an endocrinology department in Xi'an, China. Each patient gave about 8.1 milliliters of peripheral blood, collected in an EDTA anticoagulant tube. Ficoll Paque Plus density gradient separation was used to isolate PBMCs, and no further T cell sorting was performed. RNA quality was checked with an Agilent 2100 Bioanalyzer and agarose gel, and concentration with a NanoDrop 2000. The CDR3 starts with the cysteine, ends with the phenylalanine, and has 15 residues. This entry keeps only the CDR3 DNA: 45 bases, framed from base 1. V trim: 5 bases; J trim: 2 bases; unmatched bases: 6. CDR1 and CDR2, per the germline V gene, are SNHLY and FYNNEI.

The library was generated by multiplex PCR. Sequencing was performed on an Illumina HiSeq 4000. CDR3 regions were amplified by Arm-PCR with iRepertoire HTBI primers to construct TCR beta libraries. PCR products were gel purified before sequencing. The paper's data handling went like this. Gene usage analysis of CDR3 amino acid clonotypes used the 50 to 70 TRBV and approximately 13 TRBJ segments found across samples. Filtered high-quality paired reads were merged into contigs using COPE and FqMerger. BLAST was used to align contigs to IMGT TRBV, TRBD and TRBJ reference genes, and CDR3 was defined according to IMGT. Any clonotype with a frequency above 0.1% was counted as a highly expanded clone. Shannon entropy served as the measure of repertoire diversity, while the Gini coefficient captured V-J evenness. Public clonotypes were defined as clonotypes shared by more than one individual. TCRdb reprocessed the public reads (quality trimming at Q25 with fastp, clone calling with MiXCR) and kept in-frame beta chains. CDR3 protein duplicates are merged, each entry listing the most common genes and DNA. These V and J calls are TCRdb output, not the study's own analysis. The sample contains about 460,000 distinct CDR3 sequences, approximately 23% of them found a single time. Around 13% of the sample is held by the ten biggest clonotypes.

The chain employs TRBV2 and TRBJ1-5; 7 nucleotides in the junction match TRBD1. Material: peripheral blood mononuclear cells (PBMCs), obtained when the disease was refractory, from a patient treated with antithyroid drugs. This clonotype originated in a female donor with Graves disease. The CDR3 in this case is CASSNRQGGNQPQHF. The DNA is TGTGCCAGCAGTAACCGGCAGGGGGGCAATCAGCCCCAGCATTTT. The entire variable domain, with the stretches around the CDR3 drawn from the reference TRBV2 and TRBJ1-5 proteins, is EPEVTQTPSHQVTQMGQEVILRCVPISNHLYFYWYRQILGQKVEFLVSFYNNEISEKSEIFDDQFSVERPDGSNFTLKIRSTKLEDSAMYFCASSNRQGGNQPQHFGDGTRLSIL.